A selection of T cell receptor beta chains follows, all from one sample in a study of beta chain features in type 1 diabetes. Sequencing was performed with immunoSEQ multiplex PCR; in TCRdb, only in-frame clones are kept and a portion is missing. The top ten hold approximately 0.5% of the sample, which has around 100,000 clones, 25% to 30% seen once. The sequenced sample consisted of central memory CD4+ T cells from blood. Source of these receptors: a woman between 18 and 29 years old with type 1 diabetes. Each CDR3 is given with its conserved first and last residue. D genes are given only for firm matches. Rows give clone size only sometimes, using once, few, many, or a class for an expanded clone.

v_gene	j_gene	abundance	d_gene	CDR3aa	CDR3nt
TRBV29-1	TRBJ2-5	few	TRBD2	CSVRLADQETQYF	TGCAGCGTACGCCTAGCGGATCAAGAGACCCAGTACTTC
TRBV6-6	TRBJ2-1	few	.	CASSYEQGIREQFF	TGTGCCAGCAGTTACGAGCAGGGTATTAGGGAGCAGTTCTTC
TRBV19	TRBJ2-3	.	.	CASSIGPRGTDTQYF	TGTGCCAGTAGTATTGGGCCCCGAGGGACAGATACGCAGTATTTT
TRBV5-1	TRBJ2-1	.	.	CASSLGQVDNEQFF	TGCGCCAGCAGCTTGGGGCAGGTGGATAATGAGCAGTTCTTC
TRBV7-9	TRBJ1-5	.	TRBD1	CASSLTGTALNQPQHF	TGTGCCAGCAGTTTAACAGGGACAGCTCTCAATCAGCCCCAGCATTTT
TRBV18	TRBJ2-1	few	TRBD2	CASSPGTSGRDEQFF	TGTGCCAGCTCACCCGGGACTAGCGGGAGGGATGAGCAGTTCTTC
TRBV28	TRBJ1-5	.	TRBD1	CASSRPGQYQPQHF	TGTGCCAGCAGCCGGCCGGGACAGTATCAGCCCCAGCATTTT
TRBV28	TRBJ1-2	.	TRBD1	CASSSGGANYGYTF	TGTGCCAGCAGTTCAGGGGGAGCTAACTATGGCTACACCTTC
TRBV7-9	TRBJ2-7	few	.	CASSSQGGKKPNEQYF	TGTGCCAGCAGCTCCCAGGGGGGAAAAAAACCAAACGAGCAGTACTTC
TRBV4-3	TRBJ1-1	.	TRBD1	CASSQRGPGTGSSTEAFF	TGCGCCAGCAGCCAACGGGGACCCGGGACAGGCAGTTCCACTGAAGCTTTCTTT
TRBV5-1	TRBJ1-2	.	.	CASSLGRENYGYTF	TGCGCCAGCAGCTTGGGGAGGGAAAACTATGGCTACACCTTC
TRBV28	TRBJ1-2	few	.	CASSLFQGGYGYTF	TGTGCCAGCAGTTTATTCCAGGGAGGCTATGGCTACACCTTC
TRBV10-3	TRBJ1-5	few	TRBD1	CAISDPIGQGNQPQHF	TGTGCCATCAGTGACCCAATCGGACAGGGAAATCAGCCCCAGCATTTT
TRBV5-1	TRBJ1-1	.	.	CASSLDPGQEAFF	TGCGCCAGCAGCTTGGATCCAGGGCAGGAAGCTTTCTTT
TRBV19	TRBJ2-2	.	.	CASSTSLYGGLFF	TGTGCCAGTAGTACCTCCCTCTATGGTGGGCTGTTTTTT
TRBV5-1	TRBJ1-1	few	TRBD1	CASSLPKRTGTTEAFF	TGCGCCAGCAGCTTACCCAAACGGACAGGGACCACTGAAGCTTTCTTT
TRBV5-1	TRBJ1-1	.	TRBD1	CASSSLGQGAEAFF	TGCGCCAGCAGCTCCCTCGGACAGGGGGCTGAAGCTTTCTTT
TRBV5-4	TRBJ1-5	.	.	CASSLAGGSPQPQHF	TGTGCCAGCAGCTTGGCGGGAGGATCCCCTCAGCCCCAGCATTTT
TRBV6-1	TRBJ2-1	few	.	CASTERVNEQFF	TGTGCCAGCACTGAGAGGGTCAATGAGCAGTTCTTC
TRBV6-6	TRBJ1-2	.	.	CASSLPTGGDGYTF	TGTGCCAGCAGTTTACCTACGGGAGGGGATGGCTACACCTTC
TRBV28	TRBJ1-5	.	TRBD1	CASIKSGGRGQPQHF	TGTGCCAGCATCAAGTCAGGGGGCAGGGGTCAGCCCCAGCATTTT
TRBV27	TRBJ2-1	.	TRBD2	CASSSVAGGPNEQFF	TGTGCCAGCAGTTCGGTAGCGGGAGGGCCCAATGAGCAGTTCTTC
TRBV5-4	TRBJ2-1	.	TRBD2	CASSSTHQSGGYEQFF	TGTGCCAGCAGCTCGACCCACCAAAGCGGGGGGTATGAGCAGTTCTTC
TRBV7-2	TRBJ2-1	.	.	CASSLGFGGQGEQFF	TGTGCCAGCAGCTTAGGGTTCGGTGGGCAGGGTGAGCAGTTCTTC
TRBV30	TRBJ2-3	many	.	CAWSVRSADTQYF	TGTGCCTGGAGTGTACGGTCGGCAGATACGCAGTATTTT
TRBV7-9	TRBJ2-3	.	.	CASNKGGLVFTQYF	TGTGCCAGCAACAAGGGAGGTTTAGTGTTTACGCAGTATTTT
TRBV5-1	TRBJ1-1	once	TRBD1	CASSPYSGQGDTEAFF	TGCGCCAGCAGCCCCTACTCGGGACAGGGGGACACTGAAGCTTTCTTT
TRBV4-3	TRBJ1-5	few	.	CASSQEGYLGRGQPQHF	TGCGCCAGCAGCCAAGAGGGATACTTGGGCCGGGGTCAGCCCCAGCATTTT
TRBV29-1	TRBJ1-1	.	TRBD1	CSGGTGETEALF	TGCAGCGGGGGTACAGGGGAAACTGAAGCTCTCTTT
TRBV7-6	TRBJ2-7	.	.	CASSSLSRSMEQYF	TGTGCCAGCAGCTCACTATCGAGGTCGATGGAGCAGTACTTC
TRBV5-6	TRBJ1-5	.	TRBD1	CASSRYRGYSNQPQHF	TGTGCCAGCAGCCGCTACAGGGGGTATAGCAATCAGCCCCAGCATTTT
TRBV2	TRBJ2-7	few	TRBD2	CASTTVAGVMEQYF	TGTGCCAGCACGACCGTAGCGGGAGTGATGGAGCAGTACTTC
TRBV6-1	TRBJ1-1	few	.	CASSAEGGSEAFF	TGTGCCAGCAGTGCAGAAGGGGGATCTGAAGCTTTCTTT
TRBV28	TRBJ2-5	.	.	CASSSLRRAVTQYF	TGTGCCAGCAGTTCGCTCCGTCGCGCCGTAACCCAGTACTTC
TRBV19	TRBJ1-1	few	.	CASTRVVGAEAFF	TGTGCCAGTACCCGGGTCGTAGGCGCTGAAGCTTTCTTT
TRBV5-8	TRBJ2-1	.	.	CASSLGQVHDNEQFF	TGTGCCAGCAGCTTGGGGCAGGTGCACGACAATGAGCAGTTCTTC
TRBV6-1	TRBJ2-5	few	TRBD1	CASSPRGTGETQYF	TGTGCCAGCAGCCCCCGGGGGACAGGGGAGACCCAGTACTTC
TRBV7-7	TRBJ2-5	few	TRBD2	CASSNQLGGETQYF	TGTGCCAGCAGCAACCAGTTGGGGGGGGAGACCCAGTACTTC
TRBV5-4	TRBJ2-5	few	TRBD1	CASSSQGARETQYF	TGTGCCAGCAGCTCACAGGGGGCGCGGGAGACCCAGTACTTC
TRBV18	TRBJ2-7	few	TRBD2	CASRPGGLLSYEQYF	TGTGCCAGCCGCCCCGGGGGGTTGCTCTCCTACGAGCAGTACTTC
TRBV5-1	TRBJ2-5	.	.	CASSLPDSFGTQYF	TGCGCCAGCAGCTTACCCGACAGTTTCGGGACCCAGTACTTC
TRBV5-1	TRBJ2-1	.	.	CASRDNYNEQFF	TGCGCCAGCAGGGACAACTACAATGAGCAGTTCTTC
TRBV28	TRBJ1-2	few	.	CASTPARGRGYTF	TGTGCCAGCACGCCCGCCAGGGGAAGGGGCTACACCTTC
TRBV5-6	TRBJ1-5	medium-sized	.	CASSLGPYSNQPQHF	TGTGCCAGCAGCTTGGGGCCTTATAGCAATCAGCCCCAGCATTTT
TRBV9	TRBJ1-1	.	.	CASSVSGGTSTEAFF	TGTGCCAGCAGCGTTTCAGGCGGGACGTCTACGGAAGCTTTCTTT
TRBV30	TRBJ2-5	.	TRBD2	CAGSLSGIRYF	TGTGCCGGGAGCCTTAGCGGGATTCGGTACTTC
TRBV28	TRBJ2-2	.	.	CASSLQTGELFF	TGTGCCAGCAGTTTACAGACCGGGGAGCTGTTTTTT
TRBV6-5	TRBJ2-3	.	TRBD2	CASSRTSGRIDTQYF	TGTGCCAGCAGTCGGACTAGCGGGAGGATAGATACGCAGTATTTT
TRBV18	TRBJ1-2	.	.	CASSPLGGSNYGYTF	TGTGCCAGCTCACCATTGGGAGGAAGTAACTATGGCTACACCTTC
TRBV19	TRBJ1-3	.	.	CASSDSLYSGNTIYF	TGTGCCAGTAGTGACAGTCTTTACTCTGGAAACACCATATATTTT
TRBV18	TRBJ2-1	few	TRBD1	CASSTPGQGSYNEQFF	TGTGCCAGCTCAACGCCGGGACAGGGTTCCTACAATGAGCAGTTCTTC
TRBV10-3	TRBJ1-1	.	TRBD1	CAINTGVGTEAFF	TGTGCCATCAACACAGGGGTCGGAACTGAAGCTTTCTTT
TRBV5-6	TRBJ2-1	.	.	CASSTVIVSSYNEQFF	TGTGCCAGCAGCACGGTGATAGTGAGCTCCTACAATGAGCAGTTCTTC
TRBV27	TRBJ1-5	.	.	CASSFVGGYGNQPQHF	TGTGCCAGCAGCTTCGTGGGGGGATACGGCAATCAGCCCCAGCATTTT
TRBV9	TRBJ1-2	few	TRBD1	CASDRAGYGYTF	TGTGCCAGCGACAGGGCCGGCTATGGCTACACCTTC
TRBV30	TRBJ1-1	.	.	CAWSGQEAPGAFF	TGTGCCTGGAGTGGGCAGGAGGCACCTGGGGCTTTCTTT
TRBV7-2	TRBJ1-1	once	.	CASSVRPRTEGAFF	TGTGCCAGCAGCGTTAGGCCGCGGACGGAGGGGGCTTTCTTT
TRBV28	TRBJ2-5	.	TRBD1	CASSLIAGQGARSETQYF	TGTGCCAGCAGTTTAATTGCGGGACAGGGGGCTCGTTCGGAGACCCAGTACTTC
TRBV7-2	TRBJ2-1	.	.	CASSTPGTNNEQFF	TGTGCCAGCAGCACCCCGGGTACCAACAATGAGCAGTTCTTC